The present TCR beta chain was sequenced within a study of CD8 T cells in ankylosing spondylitis. Findings and limits, study-wide: Some of the motif variants had earlier been found in reactive arthritis patients' fluid and blood. There was reportedly significant enrichment of clones that were disease-linked in matched ankylosing spondylitis synovial fluid.

Quantitative 5'-RACE with molecular barcodes was used to make the TCR beta libraries. TCRdb ran MiXCR on the 5' RACE reads and lists one entry per CDR3 protein. The sample shows roughly 160,000 distinct CDR3 sequences, 11% of them seen only once. This clonotype occurred many times. No antigen is known for it. V gave up 2 bases and J gave up 7 bases, with 12 bases separating them. Germline CDR1 is SNHLY and CDR2 is FYNNEI. The CDR3 sequence is 14 residues long. This chain links TRBV2 with TRBJ2-1; D possibly corresponds to TRBD2 (6 bases). The sample was blood, either unsorted or a sorted T cell fraction (not recorded which). This TCR was recovered from a male donor with ankylosing spondylitis or in good health (not recorded which). This CDR3 is CASSELATRNEQFF. The CDR3 DNA is TGTGCCAGCAGTGAACTAGCGACCCGAAATGAGCAGTTCTTC.